Listed below are T cell receptor beta chains from one sample, sequenced in a study of a mutant IDH1 vaccine in newly diagnosed glioma. No antigen is known for these receptors. Here immunoSEQ multiplex PCR was the method, and the copy in TCRdb shows in-frame clones only, minus some. The sample includes roughly 60,000 clones, about 86% of them seen just once. The sample was PBMCs, taken from a glioma patient whose treatment included an IDH1 peptide vaccine. These receptors all come from a woman aged 45 to 65 with glioma. Each CDR3 is given with its conserved first and last residue. The order of the fields is clone size, V gene, D gene, J gene, CDR3 protein, CDR3 DNA. D genes are given only for firm matches. Rows give clone size only sometimes, using once, few, many, or a class for an expanded clone.

abundance: .; v_gene: TRBV30; d_gene: TRBD1; j_gene: TRBJ2-7; CDR3aa: CAWSVETGGGIEYF; CDR3nt: TGTGCCTGGAGCGTCGAGACAGGGGGCGGGATCGAGTACTTC
abundance: .; v_gene: TRBV19; d_gene: .; j_gene: TRBJ1-2; CDR3aa: CASRMGGGYGYTF; CDR3nt: TGTGCCAGTAGAATGGGGGGGGGCTATGGCTACACCTTC
abundance: .; v_gene: TRBV5-4; d_gene: .; j_gene: TRBJ2-5; CDR3aa: CASSFAREETQYF; CDR3nt: TGTGCCAGCAGCTTCGCCCGCGAGGAGACCCAGTACTTC
abundance: .; v_gene: TRBV4-1; d_gene: .; j_gene: TRBJ1-2; CDR3aa: CASSQDRGGWYGYTF; CDR3nt: TGCGCCAGCAGCCAAGATCGTGGGGGTTGGTATGGCTACACCTTC
abundance: .; v_gene: TRBV7-9; d_gene: .; j_gene: TRBJ2-3; CDR3aa: CASSRTTGSTDTQYF; CDR3nt: TGTGCCAGCAGCCGAACGACGGGTAGCACAGATACGCAGTATTTT
abundance: .; v_gene: TRBV7-9; d_gene: .; j_gene: TRBJ1-4; CDR3aa: CASRSTGANEKLFF; CDR3nt: TGTGCCAGCAGGTCCACAGGAGCCAATGAAAAACTGTTTTTT
abundance: few; v_gene: TRBV18; d_gene: .; j_gene: TRBJ2-7; CDR3aa: CASSPETAHGEQYF; CDR3nt: TGTGCCAGCTCACCAGAGACAGCCCATGGGGAGCAGTACTTC
abundance: .; v_gene: TRBV2; d_gene: .; j_gene: TRBJ1-2; CDR3aa: CASRLRAGGEAQRGIYGYTF; CDR3nt: TGTGCCAGCAGACTCCGGGCCGGGGGTGAGGCCCAAAGGGGTATCTATGGCTACACCTTC
abundance: .; v_gene: TRBV9; d_gene: .; j_gene: TRBJ1-2; CDR3aa: CASSGPNGYTF; CDR3nt: TGTGCCAGCAGCGGGCCGAATGGCTACACCTTC
abundance: .; v_gene: TRBV6-6; d_gene: TRBD1; j_gene: TRBJ1-1; CDR3aa: CASSVDRVNTEAFF; CDR3nt: TGTGCCAGCAGTGTGGACAGGGTGAACACTGAAGCTTTCTTT
abundance: .; v_gene: TRBV5-1; d_gene: TRBD1; j_gene: TRBJ2-7; CDR3aa: CASSLGTGGIYEQYF; CDR3nt: TGCGCCAGCAGCTTGGGAACAGGGGGCATTTACGAGCAGTACTTC
abundance: .; v_gene: TRBV19; d_gene: .; j_gene: TRBJ1-4; CDR3aa: CASRSNGRASTNEKLFF; CDR3nt: TGTGCCAGTCGGAGTAACGGTCGGGCGTCCACTAATGAAAAACTGTTTTTT
abundance: once; v_gene: TRBV11-3; d_gene: .; j_gene: TRBJ2-5; CDR3aa: CASSPVYGAETQYF; CDR3nt: TGTGCCAGCAGCCCCGTTTATGGGGCGGAGACCCAGTACTTC
abundance: once; v_gene: TRBV5-4; d_gene: TRBD1; j_gene: TRBJ2-7; CDR3aa: CASSSRTGSSYEQYF; CDR3nt: TGTGCCAGCAGTTCACGGACAGGGTCCTCCTACGAGCAGTACTTC
abundance: .; v_gene: TRBV9; d_gene: .; j_gene: TRBJ1-2; CDR3aa: CASSVDPGANYGYTF; CDR3nt: TGTGCCAGCAGCGTAGACCCAGGGGCTAACTATGGCTACACCTTC
abundance: .; v_gene: TRBV19; d_gene: .; j_gene: TRBJ1-3; CDR3aa: CASSFSRLLQGGNTIYF; CDR3nt: TGTGCCAGTAGTTTCTCTAGACTGTTGCAGGGCGGAAACACCATATATTTT
abundance: .; v_gene: TRBV6-1; d_gene: .; j_gene: TRBJ1-2; CDR3aa: CASSERQTLGYTF; CDR3nt: TGTGCCAGCAGTGAAAGACAGACCCTTGGCTACACCTTC
abundance: once; v_gene: TRBV11-2; d_gene: .; j_gene: TRBJ2-7; CDR3aa: CASSLATLEQYF; CDR3nt: TGTGCCAGCAGCTTAGCGACACTTGAGCAGTACTTC
abundance: .; v_gene: TRBV6-5; d_gene: .; j_gene: TRBJ1-2; CDR3aa: CASSYRPRENYGYTF; CDR3nt: TGTGCCAGCAGTTACCGGCCCAGGGAAAACTATGGCTACACCTTC
abundance: few; v_gene: TRBV18; d_gene: TRBD1; j_gene: TRBJ2-6; CDR3aa: CASSRLGQGSGANVLTF; CDR3nt: TGTGCCAGCTCACGGCTCGGACAGGGCTCGGGGGCCAACGTCCTGACTTTC
abundance: .; v_gene: TRBV28; d_gene: .; j_gene: TRBJ1-2; CDR3aa: CASSLGQEFYGYTF; CDR3nt: TGTGCCAGCAGTTTGGGTCAGGAGTTCTATGGCTACACCTTC
abundance: .; v_gene: TRBV19; d_gene: .; j_gene: TRBJ2-3; CDR3aa: CASSTRGVTTDTQYF; CDR3nt: TGTGCCAGTAGTACCCGGGGTGTGACCACAGATACGCAGTATTTT
abundance: .; v_gene: TRBV9; d_gene: .; j_gene: TRBJ2-3; CDR3aa: CASSVEGTDTQYF; CDR3nt: TGTGCCAGCAGCGTAGAAGGCACAGATACGCAGTATTTT
abundance: .; v_gene: TRBV2; d_gene: .; j_gene: TRBJ2-6; CDR3aa: CASSAATSLTF; CDR3nt: TGTGCCAGCAGTGCGGCAACCTCCCTGACTTTC
abundance: once; v_gene: TRBV21-1; d_gene: .; j_gene: TRBJ1-2; CDR3aa: CASSKRFRDGGYTF; CDR3nt: TGTGCCAGCAGCAAAAGATTCCGAGACGGTGGCTACACCTTC
abundance: .; v_gene: TRBV20-1; d_gene: .; j_gene: TRBJ1-2; CDR3aa: CITGGNGYTF; CDR3nt: TGCATCACCGGGGGAAATGGCTACACCTTC
abundance: few; v_gene: TRBV14; d_gene: .; j_gene: TRBJ2-7; CDR3aa: CASSQVAGEQYF; CDR3nt: TGTGCCAGCAGCCAAGTTGCCGGGGAGCAGTACTTC
abundance: .; v_gene: TRBV27; d_gene: TRBD1; j_gene: TRBJ2-5; CDR3aa: CASSLRGQKTQYF; CDR3nt: TGTGCCAGCAGTTTGAGGGGGCAGAAGACCCAGTACTTC
abundance: .; v_gene: TRBV28; d_gene: TRBD1; j_gene: TRBJ1-6; CDR3aa: CASSSGDFWDRNNSPLHF; CDR3nt: TGTGCCAGCAGTTCGGGGGACTTTTGGGACAGGAATAATTCACCCCTCCACTTT
abundance: .; v_gene: TRBV11-3; d_gene: TRBD1; j_gene: TRBJ2-7; CDR3aa: CASCRDRGEQYF; CDR3nt: TGTGCCAGCTGCCGGGACAGGGGAGAGCAGTACTTC
abundance: .; v_gene: TRBV19; d_gene: .; j_gene: TRBJ2-7; CDR3aa: CASSIRDGSYEQYF; CDR3nt: TGTGCCAGTAGTATACGGGACGGTTCCTACGAGCAGTACTTC
abundance: .; v_gene: TRBV6-5; d_gene: .; j_gene: TRBJ2-7; CDR3aa: CASSSDGASYEQYF; CDR3nt: TGTGCCAGCAGCTCTGACGGAGCCTCCTACGAGCAGTACTTC
abundance: .; v_gene: TRBV11-2; d_gene: .; j_gene: TRBJ1-3; CDR3aa: CASSLEQAAETIYF; CDR3nt: TGTGCCAGCAGCTTAGAGCAGGCCGCCGAAACCATATATTTT
abundance: .; v_gene: TRBV2; d_gene: TRBD1; j_gene: TRBJ1-5; CDR3aa: CASGTGAAVNKPQHF; CDR3nt: TGTGCCAGCGGAACAGGGGCCGCGGTCAACAAGCCCCAGCATTTT
abundance: .; v_gene: TRBV5-1; d_gene: TRBD2; j_gene: TRBJ2-5; CDR3aa: CASSLGTSGGQETQYF; CDR3nt: TGCGCCAGCAGCCTCGGGACTAGCGGGGGGCAAGAGACCCAGTACTTC
abundance: .; v_gene: TRBV25-1; d_gene: .; j_gene: TRBJ2-3; CDR3aa: CASSADSPGATDTQYF; CDR3nt: TGTGCCAGCAGTGCCGACTCGCCAGGAGCCACAGATACGCAGTATTTT
abundance: .; v_gene: TRBV7-2; d_gene: .; j_gene: TRBJ2-5; CDR3aa: CASSFVSPGETQYF; CDR3nt: TGTGCCAGCAGCTTCGTTAGCCCCGGAGAGACCCAGTACTTC
abundance: few; v_gene: TRBV28; d_gene: TRBD1; j_gene: TRBJ1-6; CDR3aa: CASSLPPGGANSPLHF; CDR3nt: TGTGCCAGCAGTTTGCCCCCAGGGGGGGCTAATTCACCCCTCCACTTT
abundance: .; v_gene: TRBV6-5; d_gene: TRBD1; j_gene: TRBJ2-7; CDR3aa: CASSTRGQEVYEQYF; CDR3nt: TGTGCCAGCAGTACGCGGGGACAGGAAGTCTACGAGCAGTACTTC
abundance: .; v_gene: TRBV5-6; d_gene: .; j_gene: TRBJ1-4; CDR3aa: CASSRRLWGTNEKLFF; CDR3nt: TGTGCCAGCAGCCGCCGGTTATGGGGAACTAATGAAAAACTGTTTTTT
abundance: .; v_gene: TRBV19; d_gene: .; j_gene: TRBJ1-5; CDR3aa: CASSPSGAQTRPQHF; CDR3nt: TGTGCCAGTAGTCCCAGCGGGGCCCAAACCCGTCCCCAGCATTTT
abundance: .; v_gene: TRBV18; d_gene: .; j_gene: TRBJ2-2; CDR3aa: CASSPHGRVSNTGELFF; CDR3nt: TGTGCCAGCTCACCACACGGGCGTGTGTCGAACACCGGGGAGCTGTTTTTT
abundance: .; v_gene: TRBV28; d_gene: .; j_gene: TRBJ1-4; CDR3aa: CASSLSGGKNEKLFF; CDR3nt: TGTGCCAGCAGTTTAAGCGGGGGAAAAAATGAAAAACTGTTTTTT
abundance: once; v_gene: TRBV4-2; d_gene: TRBD1; j_gene: TRBJ1-6; CDR3aa: CASSQDPPNRGSGSNSPLHF; CDR3nt: TGTGCCAGCAGCCAAGATCCGCCAAACAGGGGATCAGGGTCCAATTCACCCCTCCACTTT
abundance: .; v_gene: TRBV4-3; d_gene: .; j_gene: TRBJ1-6; CDR3aa: CASSPQGGNSPLHF; CDR3nt: TGCGCCAGCAGCCCGCAGGGAGGTAATTCACCCCTCCACTTT
abundance: .; v_gene: TRBV6-5; d_gene: .; j_gene: TRBJ2-7; CDR3aa: CASSYSGRGNEQYF; CDR3nt: TGTGCCAGCAGTTACTCCGGCAGGGGTAACGAGCAGTACTTC
abundance: .; v_gene: TRBV14; d_gene: .; j_gene: TRBJ2-7; CDR3aa: CASSQRAYEQYF; CDR3nt: TGTGCCAGCAGCCAAAGGGCCTACGAGCAGTACTTC
abundance: .; v_gene: TRBV29-1; d_gene: .; j_gene: TRBJ1-1; CDR3aa: CSVAAAVEGTEAFF; CDR3nt: TGCAGCGTTGCCGCGGCGGTGGAGGGCACTGAAGCTTTCTTT
abundance: .; v_gene: TRBV9; d_gene: .; j_gene: TRBJ1-3; CDR3aa: CASSAGTGSGNTIYF; CDR3nt: TGTGCCAGCAGCGCCGGGACCGGCTCTGGAAACACCATATATTTT
abundance: .; v_gene: TRBV5-4; d_gene: TRBD1; j_gene: TRBJ1-1; CDR3aa: CASSLAGTDYTEAFF; CDR3nt: TGTGCCAGCAGCTTGGCCGGGACAGACTACACTGAAGCTTTCTTT
abundance: .; v_gene: TRBV6-5; d_gene: .; j_gene: TRBJ1-2; CDR3aa: CASSYSGGYGYTF; CDR3nt: TGTGCCAGCAGTTACTCTGGGGGGTATGGCTACACCTTC
abundance: .; v_gene: TRBV15; d_gene: .; j_gene: TRBJ1-3; CDR3aa: CATSRGRFGGNTIYF; CDR3nt: TGTGCCACCAGCAGGGGGAGGTTCGGAGGAAACACCATATATTTT
abundance: .; v_gene: TRBV25-1; d_gene: TRBD1; j_gene: TRBJ2-2; CDR3aa: CASSANRGNTGELFF; CDR3nt: TGTGCCAGCAGTGCTAACAGGGGTAACACCGGGGAGCTGTTTTTT
abundance: .; v_gene: TRBV7-2; d_gene: .; j_gene: TRBJ2-4; CDR3aa: CASSLLGFIYF; CDR3nt: TGTGCCAGCAGCTTATTGGGATTTATTTACTTC
abundance: .; v_gene: TRBV7-9; d_gene: TRBD1; j_gene: TRBJ1-2; CDR3aa: CASRERTGNYGYTF; CDR3nt: TGTGCCAGCAGAGAGAGGACAGGGAACTATGGCTACACCTTC
abundance: once; v_gene: TRBV28; d_gene: TRBD1; j_gene: TRBJ1-5; CDR3aa: CASSETGGTDQPQHF; CDR3nt: TGTGCCAGCAGTGAAACAGGGGGAACGGATCAGCCCCAGCATTTT
abundance: .; v_gene: TRBV6-4; d_gene: .; j_gene: TRBJ1-1; CDR3aa: CASSAVPWGTEAFF; CDR3nt: TGTGCCAGCAGTGCCGTACCCTGGGGAACTGAAGCTTTCTTT